The 25 T cell receptor beta chains presented below share a single source sample, sequenced in a study of T cells in Graves' hyperthyroidism and ophthalmopathy. Regions amplified from RNA transcripts were the TCR beta CDR3 regions. The HTBI primer set was used in a first-round RT-PCR of the TCR CDR3. TCRdb re-called the multiplex PCR reads with MiXCR, one entry per CDR3 protein. Of approximately 530,000 distinct CDR3 sequences listed, less than 20% are singletons. Sequencing used blood. The receptors shown here come from a man aged 40-49 years with Graves' ophthalmopathy.

The chain recombines TRBV19 with TRBJ2-2; D is possibly TRBD1 (6 bases). This CDR3 has 15 amino acids. Germline CDR1 LNHDA, CDR2 SQIVND (reference sequence). With 6 bases removed from V and 1 base from J, the gap between germline ends came to 12 bases. CDR3 region: CASRSGQLNTGELFF. The CDR3 DNA is TGTGCCAGTAGGTCCGGACAGCTGAACACCGGGGAGCTGTTTTTT.

In this sample, this clonotype turned up many times. The chain is built from TRBV7-3 and TRBJ2-7; D perhaps matches TRBD2 (5 bases). Trimming left V 5 bases short and J 3 bases short, with 17 bases between. There are 15 residues in the CDR3. The germline V gene encodes CDR1 SGHTA and CDR2 FQGTGA. This CDR3 reads CASSPAVGSFYEQYF. CDR3 nucleotide sequence: TGTGCCAGCAGCCCTGCAGTGGGGAGTTTCTACGAGCAGTACTTC.

V and J are TRBV29-1 and TRBJ1-1; D is possibly TRBD1 (5 bases). Per the germline V gene, CDR1 is SQVTM and CDR2 is ANQGSEA. V shed 6 bases and J shed 3 bases, with 5 bases lying between them. The CDR3 consists of 10 residues. The CDR3 loop reads CSVGDTEAFF. The DNA for the CDR3 is TGCAGCGTAGGGGACACTGAAGCTTTCTTT.

Details on this clonotype: One base away lies a much larger clone, so this may be a sequencing read error. The CDR3 carries no conserved terminal phenylalanine or tryptophan, so it likely arises from a read error. V and J are TRBV5-1 and TRBJ1-2; 7 bases agree with TRBD1. The ends lost 4 bases at V and 4 bases at J; junction bases unmatched: 7. The germline CDR1 and CDR2 sequences are SGHRS and YFSETQ. The CDR3 runs to 14 residues. The CDR3 sequence: CASSTSGDSYGYTL. The CDR3 nucleotides are TGCGCCAGCAGCACATCGGGGGACAGCTATGGCTACACCCTC.

J is TRBJ2-3 and V is TRBV6-1; D unresolved. The CDR3 totals 14 residues. Looked up from germline, CDR1 is MNHNS and CDR2 is SASEGT. Trimming pared 2 bases from V and 0 bases from J, leaving 6 bases between. For the CDR3, the DNA is TGTGCCAGCAGTGAACTAGGGAGCACAGATACGCAGTATTTT. Translation gives CASSELGSTDTQYF.

This clonotype showed up just a few times. The V call is TRBV6-1, the J call TRBJ2-2; D is unclear. Between the trimmed V and J ends, which lost 7 bases and 4 bases, there was a span of 19 bases. Germline CDR1 is MNHNS and CDR2 is SASEGT. The CDR3 has 16 residues. The CDR3 spells CASNPDVGRTTGELFF. CDR3 DNA: TGTGCCAGCAATCCTGATGTGGGCAGGACCACCGGGGAGCTGTTTTTT.

This clonotype was picked up a small number of times. The chain uses TRBV29-1 and TRBJ1-5; 9 bases agree with TRBD1. The CDR3 has 12 amino acids. V was pared by 5 bases and J by 6 bases, with 2 bases of the junction left unmatched. From germline, CDR1 is SQVTM and CDR2 ANQGSEA. The CDR3: CSVSTGGQPQHF. As DNA, the CDR3 is TGCAGCGTTTCGACAGGGGGTCAGCCCCAGCATTTT.

There are a few counts of this clonotype. The rearrangement links TRBV18 to TRBJ1-3, with 7 bases aligning to TRBD1. The CDR3 has 14 residues. J lost 1 base, V lost 3 bases, and 0 bases had no gene match. Germline V gene lookup returns CDR1 KGHSH and CDR2 LQKENI. As DNA, the CDR3 is TGTGCCAGCTCACCGGGACAGTCTGGAAACACCATATATTTT. It specifies CASSPGQSGNTIYF.

This clonotype was picked up a small number of times. The V call is TRBV3-1, the J call TRBJ2-7; possibly TRBD2 for D (5 bases). Deletions cut 4 bases from V and 7 bases from J, with 23 bases between. The CDR3 loop spans 16 amino acids. CDR1 is LGHDT, CDR2 YNNKEL, per germline (reference sequence). The CDR3 nucleotides read TGTGCCAGCAGCCTTCTAGGAGGTTCCCCGAAAGGTGAGCAGTACTTC. Translation gives CASSLLGGSPKGEQYF.

In this sample, this clonotype turned up a few times. This chain uses TRBV20-1 with TRBJ2-5, with D maybe TRBD1 (6 bases). CDR1 and CDR2 from the germline V gene are DFQATT and SNEGSKA (reference sequence). Trimming shortened V by 6 bases and J by 2 bases, and 19 bases separated the two germline ends. There are 15 residues in the CDR3. The CDR3 DNA reads as TGCAGTGCCTGGGACATCTCAGCCCCACAAGAGACCCAGTACTTC. It is translated as CSAWDISAPQETQYF.

Notes on this clonotype: A clone one base away is much larger, so this may be a read error. The rearrangement uses TRBV12-3 or TRBV12-4 and TRBJ2-1; D might be TRBD1 or TRBD2, each matching 5 bases. The CDR3 is 15 residues long. V was clipped by 5 bases and J by 6 bases, with 17 bases between them. In DNA form, the CDR3 reads TGTGCCAGCAGTCATCCGGGACGGGGTATCAATGAGCAGTTCTTC. It codes for CASSHPGRGINEQFF.

The genes are TRBV2 and TRBJ2-7, with D unclear. Germline V CDR1 and CDR2: SNHLY, FYNNEI. This CDR3 is 15 amino acids long. The V end lost 1 base, the J end lost 7 bases, and 17 bases lay between the germline ends. The chain's CDR3 is CASSEEWVGQTEQYF. DNA of the CDR3: TGTGCCAGCAGTGAAGAATGGGTCGGGCAGACTGAGCAGTACTTC.

This clonotype was seen ten or more times. The rearrangement links TRBV11-2 to TRBJ2-7, with D tentatively TRBD2 (6 bases). With 3 bases removed from V and 2 bases from J, the gap between germline ends came to 11 bases. The CDR3 consists of 14 residues. CDR1 is SGHAT, CDR2 FQNNGV, per germline. The CDR3 region has the DNA TGTGCCAGCAGCTTCCCCGGGGGTCCCTACGAGCAGTACTTC. This translates into CASSFPGGPYEQYF.

This clonotype appeared a few times. The chain carries TRBV6-2 or TRBV6-3 and TRBJ2-1; TRBD1 aligns across 7 bases. CDR1 is MNHEY and CDR2 is SVGEGT in the germline V gene. Losses at the gene ends were 0 bases for V and 7 bases for J; bases not matched to a gene: 6. CDR3 length: 15 residues. For the CDR3, the DNA is TGTGCCAGCAGTTACTCGGGGACAGCTATTAATGAGCAGTTCTTC. Its protein product is CASSYSGTAINEQFF.

This clonotype was seen ten or more times. The chain joins TRBV6-1 to TRBJ1-4, with a tentative D call TRBD1 (5 bases). The CDR3 has 14 amino acids. V was shortened by 6 bases and J by 8 bases, with 16 bases between the two germline ends. CDR1 MNHNS and CDR2 SASEGT come from the germline V gene. In nucleotides, the CDR3 is TGTGCCAGCAGCTTGGGCCCACGGGGGGAAAAACTGTTTTTT. This encodes CASSLGPRGEKLFF.

The genes are TRBV3-1 and TRBJ2-5; TRBD2 matches at 11 bases. The CDR3 has 17 residues. The V gene end was trimmed by 4 bases and the J gene end by 3 bases; junction bases not matched to a gene: 10. The germline gives CDR1 LGHDT, CDR2 YNNKEL (reference sequence). CDR3 DNA: TGTGCCAGCAGCCCTCTCGCTCCGACTAGCGGGGAAGAGACCCAGTACTTC. It is translated as CASSPLAPTSGEETQYF.

Notes on this clonotype: It may be a read error: a sequence one base away is much more abundant. The gene calls are TRBV5-1 and TRBJ2-1, with unresolved D. This CDR3 is 15 amino acids long. Germline CDR1 and CDR2: SGHRS and YFSETQ. V lost 1 base, J lost 2 bases, and 10 bases lay in between. The CDR3 spells CASSLRPGTYNEQFF. In DNA form, the CDR3 reads TGCGCCAGCAGCTTGCGGCCGGGCACCTACAATGAGCAGTTCTTC. The complete variable domain, with remaining parts taken from reference TRBV5-1 and TRBJ2-1, reads KAGVTQTPRYLIKTRGQQVTLSCSPISGHRSVSWYQQTPGQGLQFLFEYFSETQRNKGNFPGRFSGRQFSNSRSEMNVSTLELGDSALYLCASSLRPGTYNEQFFGPGTRLTVL.

The sample holds many counts of this clonotype. This sequence joins TRBV7-3 and TRBJ2-3, with 10 nucleotides matching TRBD2. CDR3 length: 16 amino acids. Germline CDR1 and CDR2: SGHTA and FQGTGA. The V and J ends lost 5 bases and 3 bases, in that order; junction bases with no gene match: 8. The CDR3 is CASSPSGRASTDTQYF. CDR3 nucleotide sequence: TGTGCCAGCAGCCCGAGCGGGAGGGCCTCGACAGATACGCAGTATTTT.

This clonotype was seen at least ten times. This chain links TRBV2 with TRBJ1-1; D call uncertain. The V gene's germline CDR1 is SNHLY and CDR2 FYNNEI. With 7 bases removed from V and 1 base from J, the gap between germline ends came to 10 bases. This CDR3 region has 13 residues. The CDR3 nucleotides read TGTGCCAGCATGGGTCAGTGGAACACTGAAGCTTTCTTT. It is translated as CASMGQWNTEAFF. The complete variable domain, with remaining parts taken from reference TRBV2 and TRBJ1-1, reads EPEVTQTPSHQVTQMGQEVILRCVPISNHLYFYWYRQILGQKVEFLVSFYNNEISEKSEIFDDQFSVERPDGSNFTLKIRSTKLEDSAMYFCASMGQWNTEAFFGQGTRLTVV.

The chain joins TRBV28 to TRBJ1-5, with a tentative D call TRBD1 (6 bases). CDR3 length: 15 amino acids. Looked up from germline, CDR1 is MDHEN and CDR2 is SYDVKM. Trimming removed 5 bases from V and 2 bases from J, with 13 bases in between. CDR3 residues: CASSPGQLGNQPQHF. The CDR3 DNA sequence: TGTGCCAGCAGTCCAGGACAGTTGGGCAATCAGCCCCAGCATTTT.

There are many counts of this clonotype. This rearrangement joins TRBV2 to TRBJ1-5; D is unclear. CDR1 is SNHLY, CDR2 FYNNEI, per germline. The CDR3 is 15 residues long. Trimming removed 3 bases from V and 0 bases from J, with 9 bases in between. The CDR3 nucleotides read TGTGCCAGCAGTGATGCCGCTAATAGCAATCAGCCCCAGCATTTT. The encoded protein is CASSDAANSNQPQHF.

V usage is TRBV29-1 and J usage is TRBJ2-3; 8 positions agree with TRBD2. This CDR3 has 13 residues. Trimming cost V 5 bases and J 5 bases; bases outside gene matches: 6. CDR1 is SQVTM and CDR2 is ANQGSEA in the germline V gene. The CDR3 DNA reads TGCAGCGTTCGGGGGGGCCCTGGAGATACGCAGTATTTT. Translating it yields CSVRGGPGDTQYF.

This clonotype was seen ten or more times. The V and J genes are TRBV3-1 and TRBJ1-1; 7 nucleotides match TRBD1. With V trimmed by 1 base and J by 8 bases, 7 bases remained unmatched. CDR3 length: 14 amino acids. Per the germline V gene, CDR1 is LGHDT and CDR2 is YNNKEL (reference sequence). CDR3: CASSQATGRTEAFF. The CDR3 DNA follows: TGTGCCAGCAGCCAAGCGACAGGGAGGACCGAAGCTTTCTTT.

This chain connects TRBV5-4 to TRBJ1-2, with D perhaps matching TRBD1 (5 bases). The CDR3 sequence is 14 residues long. The V and J ends lost 3 bases and 3 bases respectively, with 12 bases between them. Germline-derived CDR1 and CDR2 are SGHNT and YYREEE (reference sequence). CDR3 amino acids: CASSSPLGDYGYTF. The CDR3 nucleotides read TGTGCCAGCAGCTCACCTCTGGGGGACTATGGCTACACCTTC.

This clonotype has a count of ten or more. This chain links TRBV2 with TRBJ2-1; the D is unclear. Between the trimmed V and J ends, which lost 4 bases and 0 bases, there was a span of 10 bases. Looked up from germline, CDR1 is SNHLY and CDR2 is FYNNEI. This CDR3 is 15 amino acids long. For the CDR3, the DNA is TGTGCCAGCAGTGGGTTCATCGGCTCCTACAATGAGCAGTTCTTC. The encoded protein is CASSGFIGSYNEQFF.